This record concerns one T cell receptor beta chain sequence. Its specificity is not known. Treatment of the sample: some 20 received Ad26.COV2.S at low or high dose, single or two shots; about 5 received placebo; per-sample allocation not given. Vaccine and placebo recipients were sampled on day 63 after the first injection. The donor was a Boston adult aged 18-55 years. The vaccine antigen was prefusion-stabilized Wuhan SARS-CoV-2 spike. V lost 2 bases and J lost 3; bases outside the gene matches: 9. This CDR3 has 17 amino acids. Germline V gene sequence: CDR1 KGHSH, CDR2 LQKENI. These data originate in a study of Ad26.COV2.S vaccination and SARS-CoV-2 variants. Study outcomes and limitations: Vaccine recipients posted higher spike-specific TCR breadth than their placebo counterparts.

This table comes from immunoSEQ multiplex PCR, and its TCRdb copy is limited to in-frame clones, with some not included. The table has fewer than 600,000 clones, 89% seen once; the top ten hold about 1.5%. This sequence originates from a person aged 18-60 years who received the Ad26.COV2.S COVID-19 vaccine or a placebo. The material was peripheral blood, obtained in a trial of Ad26.COV2.S vaccine versus placebo. The chain couples TRBV18 to TRBJ1-4; 7 bases align to TRBD1. The CDR3 sequence: CASSPVVPGTANEKLFF. In nucleotides, the CDR3 is TGTGCCAGCTCACCAGTGGTACCCGGGACAGCTAATGAAAAACTGTTTTTT.